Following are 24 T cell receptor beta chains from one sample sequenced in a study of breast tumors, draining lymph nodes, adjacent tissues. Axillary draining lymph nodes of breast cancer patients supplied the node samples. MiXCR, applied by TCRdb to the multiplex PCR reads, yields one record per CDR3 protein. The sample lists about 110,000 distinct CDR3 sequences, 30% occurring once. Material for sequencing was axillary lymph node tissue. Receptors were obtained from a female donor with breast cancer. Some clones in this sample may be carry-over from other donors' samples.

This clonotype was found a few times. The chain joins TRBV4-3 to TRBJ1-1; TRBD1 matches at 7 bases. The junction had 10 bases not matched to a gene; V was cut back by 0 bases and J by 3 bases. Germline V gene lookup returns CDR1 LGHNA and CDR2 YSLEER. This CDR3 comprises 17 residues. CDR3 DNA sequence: TGCGCCAGCAGCCAAGACCCGGGACAGTTTTGGGACACTGAAGCTTTCTTT. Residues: CASSQDPGQFWDTEAFF.

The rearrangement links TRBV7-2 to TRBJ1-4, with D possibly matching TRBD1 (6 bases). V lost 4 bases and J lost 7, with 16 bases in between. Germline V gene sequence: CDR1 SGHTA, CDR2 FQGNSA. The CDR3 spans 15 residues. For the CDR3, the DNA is TGTGCCAGCAGCTCTAGGACAGTCCTAGGTGAAAAACTGTTTTTT. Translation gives CASSSRTVLGEKLFF.

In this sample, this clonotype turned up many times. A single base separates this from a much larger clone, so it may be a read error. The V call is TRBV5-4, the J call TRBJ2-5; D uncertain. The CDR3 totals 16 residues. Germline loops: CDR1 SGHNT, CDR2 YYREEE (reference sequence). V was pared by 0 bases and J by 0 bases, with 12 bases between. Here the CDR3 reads CASSLGLARDQETQYF. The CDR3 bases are TGTGCCAGCAGCTTGGGTTTGGCAAGAGACCAAGAGACCCAGTACTTC. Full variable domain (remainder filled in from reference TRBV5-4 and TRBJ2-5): ETGVTQSPTHLIKTRGQQVTLRCSSQSGHNTVSWYQQALGQGPQFIFQYYREEENGRGNFPPRFSGLQFPNYSSELNVNALELDDSALYLCASSLGLARDQETQYFGPGTRLLVL.

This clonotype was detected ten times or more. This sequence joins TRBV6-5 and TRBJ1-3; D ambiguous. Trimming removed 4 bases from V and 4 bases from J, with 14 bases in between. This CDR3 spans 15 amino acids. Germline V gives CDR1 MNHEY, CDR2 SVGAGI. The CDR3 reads CASSSYPGRGNTIYF. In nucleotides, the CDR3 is TGTGCCAGCAGTTCCTATCCGGGTCGCGGAAACACCATATATTTT.

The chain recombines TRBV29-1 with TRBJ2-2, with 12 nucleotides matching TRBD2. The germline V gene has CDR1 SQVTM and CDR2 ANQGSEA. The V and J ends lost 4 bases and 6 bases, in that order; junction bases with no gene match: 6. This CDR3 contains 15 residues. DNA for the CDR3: TGCAGCGTTGGACTAGCGGGAGCGGATTCCGGGGAGCTGTTTTTT. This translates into CSVGLAGADSGELFF.

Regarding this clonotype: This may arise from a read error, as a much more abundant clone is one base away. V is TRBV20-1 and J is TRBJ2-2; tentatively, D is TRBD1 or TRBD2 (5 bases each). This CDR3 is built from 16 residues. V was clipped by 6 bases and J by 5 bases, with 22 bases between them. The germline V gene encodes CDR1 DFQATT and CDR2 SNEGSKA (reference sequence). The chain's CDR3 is CSADGLSGRSTGELFF. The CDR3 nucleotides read TGCAGTGCCGATGGCCTCTCAGGGAGATCGACCGGGGAGCTGTTTTTT.

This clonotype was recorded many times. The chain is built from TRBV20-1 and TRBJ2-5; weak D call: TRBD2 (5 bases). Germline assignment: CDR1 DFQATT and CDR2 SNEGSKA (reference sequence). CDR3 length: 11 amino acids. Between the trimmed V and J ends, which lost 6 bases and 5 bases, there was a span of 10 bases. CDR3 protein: CSARREETQYF. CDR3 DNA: TGCAGTGCGAGAAGGGAGGAGACCCAGTACTTC.

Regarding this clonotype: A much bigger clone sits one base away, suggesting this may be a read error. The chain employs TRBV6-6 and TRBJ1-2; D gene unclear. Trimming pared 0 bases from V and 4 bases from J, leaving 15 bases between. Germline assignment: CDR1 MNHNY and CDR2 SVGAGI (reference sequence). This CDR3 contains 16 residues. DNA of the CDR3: TGTGCCAGCAGTTACTCGGCAGGCTTAACTAGCTATGGCTACACCTTC. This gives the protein CASSYSAGLTSYGYTF.

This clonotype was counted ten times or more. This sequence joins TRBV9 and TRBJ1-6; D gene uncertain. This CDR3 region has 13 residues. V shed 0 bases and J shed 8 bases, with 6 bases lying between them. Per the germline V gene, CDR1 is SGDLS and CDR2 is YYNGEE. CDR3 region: CASSVATYSPLHF. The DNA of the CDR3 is TGTGCCAGCAGCGTAGCTACGTATTCACCCCTCCACTTT.

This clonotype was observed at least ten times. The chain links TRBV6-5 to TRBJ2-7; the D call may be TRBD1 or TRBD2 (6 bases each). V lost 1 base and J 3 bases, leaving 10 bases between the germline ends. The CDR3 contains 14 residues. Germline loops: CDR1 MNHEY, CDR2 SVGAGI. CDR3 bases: TGTGCCAGCAGTTACTTCGGGGGCGGCTACGAGCAGTACTTC. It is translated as CASSYFGGGYEQYF.

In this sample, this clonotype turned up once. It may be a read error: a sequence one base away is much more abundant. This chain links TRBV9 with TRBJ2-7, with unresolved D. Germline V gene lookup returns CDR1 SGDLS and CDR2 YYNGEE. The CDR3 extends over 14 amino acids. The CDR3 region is CASSVDIGSYEQSF. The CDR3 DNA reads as TGTGCCAGCAGCGTAGATATAGGCTCGTACGAGCAGTCCTTC. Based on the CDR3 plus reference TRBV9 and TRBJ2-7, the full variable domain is DSGVTQTPKHLITATGQRVTLRCSPRSGDLSVYWYQQSLDQGLQFLIQYYNGEERAKGNILERFSAQQFPDLHSELNLSSLELGDSALYFCASSVDIGSYEQSFGPGTRLTVT.

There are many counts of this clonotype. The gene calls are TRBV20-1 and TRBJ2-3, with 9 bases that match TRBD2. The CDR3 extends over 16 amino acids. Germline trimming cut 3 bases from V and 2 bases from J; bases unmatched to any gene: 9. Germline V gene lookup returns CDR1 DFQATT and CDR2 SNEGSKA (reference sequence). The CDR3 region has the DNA TGCAGTGCTAGGGTCCATAGCGGGGGCTACACAGATACGCAGTATTTT. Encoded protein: CSARVHSGGYTDTQYF.

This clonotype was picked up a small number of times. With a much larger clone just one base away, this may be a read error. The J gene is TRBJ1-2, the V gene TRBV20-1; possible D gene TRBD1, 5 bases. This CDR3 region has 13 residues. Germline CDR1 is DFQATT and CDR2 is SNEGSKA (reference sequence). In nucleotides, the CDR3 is TGCAGTGCTAGTTCTGGGGCTAACTATGCCTACACCTTC. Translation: CSASSGANYAYTF.

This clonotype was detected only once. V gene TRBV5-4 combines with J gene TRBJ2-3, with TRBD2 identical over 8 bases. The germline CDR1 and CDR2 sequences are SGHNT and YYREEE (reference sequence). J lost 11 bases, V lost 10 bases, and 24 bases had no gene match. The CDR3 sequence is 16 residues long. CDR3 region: CARYSRGLGWYNEQYF. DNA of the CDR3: TGTGCCCGCTATAGCCGGGGACTAGGTTGGTACAATGAGCAGTATTTT.

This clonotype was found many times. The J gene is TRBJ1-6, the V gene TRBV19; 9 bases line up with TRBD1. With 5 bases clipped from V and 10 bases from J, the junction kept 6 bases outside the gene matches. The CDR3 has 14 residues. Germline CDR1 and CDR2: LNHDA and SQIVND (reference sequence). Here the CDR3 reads CASSAGTGNSPLHF. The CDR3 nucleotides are TGTGCCAGTAGTGCCGGGACAGGGAACTCACCCCTCCACTTT.

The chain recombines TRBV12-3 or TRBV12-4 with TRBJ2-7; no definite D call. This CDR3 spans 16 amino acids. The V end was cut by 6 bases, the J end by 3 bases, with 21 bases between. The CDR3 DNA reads TGTGCCAGCAGCCTCTCCCGGACCGCTCCCTACTACGAGCAGTACTTC. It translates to CASSLSRTAPYYEQYF.

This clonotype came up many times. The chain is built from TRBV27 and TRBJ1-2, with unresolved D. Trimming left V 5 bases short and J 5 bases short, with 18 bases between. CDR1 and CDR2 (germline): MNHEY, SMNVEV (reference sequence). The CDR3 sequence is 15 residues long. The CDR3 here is CASSPSWGWGYGYTF. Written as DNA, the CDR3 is TGTGCCAGCAGTCCCTCGTGGGGATGGGGTTATGGCTACACCTTC.

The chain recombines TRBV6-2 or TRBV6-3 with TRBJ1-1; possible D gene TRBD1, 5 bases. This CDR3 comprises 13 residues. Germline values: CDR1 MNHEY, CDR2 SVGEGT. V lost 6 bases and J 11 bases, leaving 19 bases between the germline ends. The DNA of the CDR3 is TGTGCCAGCAGCTTTTTAGGGACTCGGGGTGCTTTCTTT. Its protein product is CASSFLGTRGAFF.

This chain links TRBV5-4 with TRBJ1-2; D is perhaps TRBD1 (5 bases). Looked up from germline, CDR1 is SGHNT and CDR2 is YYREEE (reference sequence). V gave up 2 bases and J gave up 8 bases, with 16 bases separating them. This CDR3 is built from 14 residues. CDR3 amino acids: CASSFRGSGLGYTF. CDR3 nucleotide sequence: TGTGCCAGCAGCTTTCGGGGCAGCGGACTAGGCTACACCTTC.

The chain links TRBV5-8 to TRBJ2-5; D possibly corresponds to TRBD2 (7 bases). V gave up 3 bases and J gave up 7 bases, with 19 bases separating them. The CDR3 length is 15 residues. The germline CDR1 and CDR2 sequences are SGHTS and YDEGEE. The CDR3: CASSSTSARGGTQYF. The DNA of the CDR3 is TGTGCCAGCAGCTCTACTAGCGCGAGGGGGGGGACCCAGTACTTC.

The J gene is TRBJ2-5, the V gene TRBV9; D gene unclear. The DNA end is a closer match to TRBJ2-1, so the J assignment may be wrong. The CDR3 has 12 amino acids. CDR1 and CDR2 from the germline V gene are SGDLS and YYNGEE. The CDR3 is CASSGFGKTQFF. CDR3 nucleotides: TGTGCCAGCAGCGGGTTCGGCAAGACCCAGTTCTTC.

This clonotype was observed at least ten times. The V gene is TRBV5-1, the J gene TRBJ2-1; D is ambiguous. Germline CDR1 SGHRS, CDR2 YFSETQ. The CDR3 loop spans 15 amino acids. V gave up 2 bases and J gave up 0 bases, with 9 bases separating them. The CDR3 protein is CASSFSADSYNEQFF. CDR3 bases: TGCGCCAGCAGCTTCAGCGCTGACTCCTACAATGAGCAGTTCTTC.

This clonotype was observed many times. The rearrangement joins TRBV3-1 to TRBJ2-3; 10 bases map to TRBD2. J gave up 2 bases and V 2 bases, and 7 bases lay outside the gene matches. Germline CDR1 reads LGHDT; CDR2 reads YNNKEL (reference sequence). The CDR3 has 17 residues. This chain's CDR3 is CASSQLAGGLITDTQYF. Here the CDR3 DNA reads TGTGCCAGCAGCCAATTAGCGGGGGGCCTCATCACAGATACGCAGTATTTT.

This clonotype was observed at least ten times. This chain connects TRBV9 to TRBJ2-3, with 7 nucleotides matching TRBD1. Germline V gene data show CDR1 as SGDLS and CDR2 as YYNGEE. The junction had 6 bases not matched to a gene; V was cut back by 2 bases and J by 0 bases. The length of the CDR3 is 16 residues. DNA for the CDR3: TGTGCCAGCAGCGTGGGGACAGTACCTAGCACAGATACGCAGTATTTT. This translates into CASSVGTVPSTDTQYF. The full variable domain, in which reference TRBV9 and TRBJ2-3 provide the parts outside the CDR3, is DSGVTQTPKHLITATGQRVTLRCSPRSGDLSVYWYQQSLDQGLQFLIQYYNGEERAKGNILERFSAQQFPDLHSELNLSSLELGDSALYFCASSVGTVPSTDTQYFGPGTRLTVL.